The rows below give T cell receptor beta chains drawn from one sample of a study of T cells after posttransplantation cyclophosphamide. Sequencing was performed with immunoSEQ multiplex PCR; in TCRdb, only in-frame clones are kept and a portion is missing. The table records around 12,000 clones, roughly 95% of them present only once. The sample taken for sequencing was naive CD8+ T cells sorted from PBMCs. The receptors originated from a man aged 25 to 40 in good health and a related stem cell transplant donor. The CDR3 runs from the conserved cysteine through the conserved F or W. A D gene is named only where the DNA matches it firmly. The size of a clone is reported for some rows only, either as once, few or many, or as a class for expanded clones.

J: TRBJ2-1; D: NA; size: NA; V: TRBV6-1; CDR3: CASSEEISNEQFF; DNA: TGTGCCAGCAGTGAAGAAATTAGCAATGAGCAGTTCTTC
J: TRBJ1-3; D: TRBD1; size: NA; V: TRBV4-2; CDR3: CASSQGTGSGNTIYF; DNA: TGTGCCAGCAGCCAAGGGACAGGGTCGGGAAACACCATATATTTT
J: TRBJ1-2; D: TRBD1; size: once; V: TRBV28; CDR3: CASSFPQGPGGYTF; DNA: TGTGCCAGCAGTTTCCCACAGGGGCCTGGAGGCTACACCTTC
J: TRBJ2-7; D: NA; size: NA; V: TRBV7-6; CDR3: CASSLGARGYSSYEQYF; DNA: TGTGCCAGCAGCTTAGGGGCCCGGGGGTACAGCTCCTACGAGCAGTACTTC
J: TRBJ1-1; D: TRBD1; size: NA; V: TRBV5-1; CDR3: CASSLDRGLNTEAFF; DNA: TGCGCCAGCAGCTTGGACAGGGGATTGAACACTGAAGCTTTCTTT
J: TRBJ2-1; D: NA; size: NA; V: TRBV7-7; CDR3: CASSLDSSNEQFF; DNA: TGTGCTAGCAGCTTAGATTCCAGCAATGAGCAGTTCTTC
J: TRBJ1-1; D: TRBD1; size: NA; V: TRBV6-5; CDR3: CASSSTQGDAEAFF; DNA: TGTGCCAGCAGTTCAACCCAGGGGGACGCTGAAGCTTTCTTT
J: TRBJ2-5; D: TRBD1; size: NA; V: TRBV13; CDR3: CASSSGQGVETQYF; DNA: TGTGCCAGCAGCTCCGGACAGGGTGTAGAGACCCAGTACTTC
J: TRBJ2-2; D: NA; size: NA; V: TRBV7-9; CDR3: CASSPAGELFF; DNA: TGTGCCAGCAGCCCAGCCGGGGAGCTGTTTTTT
J: TRBJ1-6; D: NA; size: NA; V: TRBV13; CDR3: CASSLGPSSYNSPLHF; DNA: TGTGCCAGCAGCCTAGGACCTAGCTCCTATAATTCACCCCTCCACTTT
J: TRBJ1-3; D: NA; size: NA; V: TRBV28; CDR3: CAGSFGQVSGNTIYF; DNA: TGTGCCGGCAGTTTTGGGCAGGTCTCTGGAAACACCATATATTTT